Below are 23 T cell receptor beta chains sequenced from a single sample in a study of CD8 T cells in Susac syndrome. The RNA input was about 0.5 to 1 ug, and it was reverse transcribed with random hexamers. TCRdb passed the immunoSEQ multiplex PCR reads through MiXCR, listing each CDR3 protein once. The top ten clones hold roughly 0.15% of a sample with over 130,000 distinct CDR3 sequences, 95% of them seen once. The specimen sequenced was CD4+ T cells from PBMCs. The receptors shown here come from a human donor with Susac syndrome.

The genes are TRBV19 and TRBJ1-5, with 9 bases that match TRBD1. The germline CDR1 and CDR2 sequences are LNHDA and SQIVND (reference sequence). J was trimmed by 0 bases and V by 5 bases; bases with no gene match: 5. This CDR3 comprises 16 residues. CDR3 amino acids: CASSPRTGASNQPQHF. Here the CDR3 DNA reads TGTGCCAGTAGTCCCCGGACAGGGGCTAGCAATCAGCCCCAGCATTTT. The variable domain in full, with the rest retrieved from reference TRBV19 and TRBJ1-5, is DGGITQSPKYLFRKEGQNVTLSCEQNLNHDAMYWYRQDPGQGLRLIYYSQIVNDFQKGDIAEGYSVSREKKESFPLTVTSAQKNPTAFYLCASSPRTGASNQPQHFGDGTRLSIL.

This chain connects TRBV7-2 to TRBJ2-3; 11 bases agree with TRBD2. Germline V CDR1 and CDR2: SGHTA, FQGNSA. This CDR3 spans 19 amino acids. V was pared by 0 bases and J by 2 bases, with 10 bases of the junction left unmatched. The chain's CDR3 is CASSLARILAGGYTDTQYF. CDR3 nucleotide sequence: TGTGCCAGCAGCTTAGCGCGTATCCTAGCGGGGGGCTACACAGATACGCAGTATTTT. Using reference TRBV7-2 and TRBJ2-3 for the parts outside the CDR3, the full variable domain is GAGVSQSPSNKVTEKGKDVELRCDPISGHTALYWYRQSLGQGLEFLIYFQGNSAPDKSGLPSDRFSAERTGGSVSTLTIQRTQQEDSAVYLCASSLARILAGGYTDTQYFGPGTRLTVL.

The rearrangement joins TRBV5-1 to TRBJ2-7, with TRBD2 identical over 8 bases. The V segment lost 2 bases and the J segment 6 bases; nucleotides outside the gene matches: 7. This CDR3 is 14 amino acids long. Germline CDR1 SGHRS, CDR2 YFSETQ. CDR3 sequence: CASSLEAGVSEQYF. Written as DNA, the CDR3 is TGCGCCAGCAGCTTAGAAGCGGGAGTCTCCGAGCAGTACTTC.

This sequence joins TRBV20-1 and TRBJ1-1; maybe TRBD1 (6 bases). Germline V CDR1 and CDR2: DFQATT, SNEGSKA (reference sequence). The ends were cut back, 2 bases at V and 3 bases at J, with 10 bases in the middle. This CDR3 region has 13 residues. CDR3 loop: CSARFTGHTEAFF. The DNA of the CDR3 is TGCAGTGCTAGATTCACAGGGCACACTGAAGCTTTCTTT.

The chain links TRBV25-1 to TRBJ1-5, with D hard to call. The CDR3 has 16 residues. Germline CDR1 is MGHDK and CDR2 is SYGVNS. The V and J ends lost 3 bases and 0 bases respectively, with 12 bases between them. CDR3 sequence: CASSDSRQHSNQPQHF. In DNA form, the CDR3 reads TGTGCCAGCAGTGATTCTAGGCAGCATAGCAATCAGCCCCAGCATTTT.

V is TRBV24-1 and J is TRBJ2-3, with 12 bases lining up with TRBD1. Germline assignment: CDR1 KGHDR and CDR2 SFDVKD. V lost 6 bases to trimming and J lost 4 bases; unmatched junction nucleotides: 13. The CDR3 is 18 amino acids. The CDR3 loop is CATSSTGTGGAWADTQYF. CDR3 nucleotide sequence: TGTGCCACCAGTTCTACCGGGACAGGGGGCGCATGGGCAGATACGCAGTATTTT.

The rearrangement uses TRBV2 and TRBJ2-3; unclear D gene. Trimming cost V 4 bases and J 5 bases, with 4 bases left between them. The germline CDR1 and CDR2 sequences are SNHLY and FYNNEI. This CDR3 has 11 residues. CDR3 loop: CASSVVDTQYF. The CDR3 coding sequence is TGTGCCAGCAGTGTTGTAGATACGCAGTATTTT.

The rearrangement uses TRBV30 and TRBJ2-1, with TRBD2 as a possible D gene (5 bases). CDR1 and CDR2 (germline): GTSNPN, SVGIG (reference sequence). V shed 4 bases and J shed 8 bases, with 9 bases lying between them. The CDR3 is 11 residues long. CDR3 nucleotide sequence: TGTGCCTGGACAGGAGGTTATGAGCAGTTCTTC. It yields the protein CAWTGGYEQFF.

The rearrangement links TRBV29-1 to TRBJ1-2, with D uncertain. The V gene lost 4 bases and the J gene lost 5 bases, with 11 bases spanning the gap. Germline V CDR1 and CDR2: SQVTM, ANQGSEA. This CDR3 has 12 residues. The CDR3, as DNA: TGCAGCGTTGTGGACCGATCATATGGCTACACCTTC. Protein sequence: CSVVDRSYGYTF. The full variable domain, in which reference TRBV29-1 and TRBJ1-2 provide the parts outside the CDR3, is SAVISQKPSRDICQRGTSLTIQCQVDSQVTMMFWYRQQPGQSLTLIATANQGSEATYESGFVIDKFPISRPNLTFSTLTVSNMSPEDSSIYLCSVVDRSYGYTFGSGTRLTVV.

The V call is TRBV30, the J call TRBJ1-2, with no clear D. The CDR3 covers 12 residues. V shed 2 bases and J shed 2 bases, with 6 bases lying between them. Germline V gene sequence: CDR1 GTSNPN, CDR2 SVGIG (reference sequence). The CDR3 reads CAWSSSNYGYTF. CDR3 nucleotide sequence: TGTGCCTGGAGTTCTAGCAACTATGGCTACACCTTC.

The chain uses TRBV27 and TRBJ1-5; perhaps TRBD1 as D (5 bases). The CDR3 runs 12 residues. Germline CDR1 and CDR2: MNHEY and SMNVEV (reference sequence). Between the trimmed V and J ends, which lost 8 bases and 3 bases, there was a span of 8 bases. The CDR3 sequence is CASSTVNQPQHF. In DNA, the CDR3 is TGTGCCAGCTCGACAGTCAATCAGCCCCAGCATTTT.

The V and J genes are TRBV10-3 and TRBJ1-1; a possible D gene is TRBD1 (5 bases). There are 14 residues in the CDR3. Germline assignment: CDR1 ENHRY and CDR2 SYGVKD. Trimming took off 6 bases at V and 2 bases at J, with 13 bases between the two ends. CDR3 coding DNA: TGTGCCATCAGGACGACGGGGGACAACACTGAAGCTTTCTTT. Its protein is CAIRTTGDNTEAFF.

The chain is built from TRBV29-1 and TRBJ1-4, with no clear D. The V end was cut by 4 bases, the J end by 8 bases, with 11 bases between. Germline-derived CDR1 and CDR2 are SQVTM and ANQGSEA. The CDR3 consists of 12 residues. The CDR3 bases are TGCAGCGTTGGCAATATGGGCGAAAAACTGTTTTTT. This gives the protein CSVGNMGEKLFF. Based on the CDR3 plus reference TRBV29-1 and TRBJ1-4, the full variable domain is SAVISQKPSRDICQRGTSLTIQCQVDSQVTMMFWYRQQPGQSLTLIATANQGSEATYESGFVIDKFPISRPNLTFSTLTVSNMSPEDSSIYLCSVGNMGEKLFFGSGTQLSVL.

The chain is built from TRBV4-1 and TRBJ2-1; D remains unclear. CDR3 length: 13 amino acids. From germline, CDR1 is MGHRA and CDR2 YSYEKL. Deletions cut 3 bases from V and 14 bases from J, with 17 bases between. CDR3 residues: CASSQEKGSREFF. The CDR3 nucleotides read TGCGCCAGCAGCCAGGAAAAAGGAAGTAGGGAGTTCTTC.

This clonotype was observed once. The rearrangement uses TRBV9 and TRBJ2-1; D unclear. Germline V gene data show CDR1 as SGDLS and CDR2 as YYNGEE. V was shortened by 0 bases and J by 8 bases, with 15 bases between the two germline ends. The CDR3 extends over 15 amino acids. Here the CDR3 reads CASSVEGMVGDEQFF. In DNA form, the CDR3 reads TGTGCCAGCAGCGTAGAAGGGATGGTTGGCGATGAGCAGTTCTTC.

The V gene is TRBV20-1, the J gene TRBJ2-1; TRBD2 agrees at 8 bases. The CDR3 is made up of 15 amino acids. Germline V gene lookup returns CDR1 DFQATT and CDR2 SNEGSKA (reference sequence). V dropped 1 base and J dropped 8; count of bases not matched to a gene: 10. This chain's CDR3 is CSARVSSGSHDEQFF. CDR3 bases: TGCAGTGCTAGAGTGTCCAGCGGGAGTCACGATGAGCAGTTCTTC.

This chain connects TRBV4-1 to TRBJ2-7; D may be TRBD1 (5 bases). Germline V gives CDR1 MGHRA, CDR2 YSYEKL. Trimming took 0 bases from V and 2 from J, leaving 11 bases between them. The CDR3 extends over 15 amino acids. Written as DNA, the CDR3 is TGCGCCAGCAGCCAAGAAAGACAGAGCACCTACGAGCAGTACTTC. This encodes CASSQERQSTYEQYF.

This clonotype was detected only once. The V call is TRBV30, the J call TRBJ2-7, with a possible D match to TRBD2 (5 bases). Germline V gene data show CDR1 as GTSNPN and CDR2 as SVGIG (reference sequence). This CDR3 spans 14 amino acids. Between the trimmed V and J ends, which lost 0 bases and 5 bases, there was a span of 14 bases. This CDR3 is CAWSVGGVQHEQYF. The DNA of the CDR3 is TGTGCCTGGAGTGTAGGAGGCGTTCAACACGAGCAGTACTTC. Drawing the rest from reference TRBV30 and TRBJ2-7, the complete variable domain is SQTIHQWPATLVQPVGSPLSLECTVEGTSNPNLYWYRQAAGRGLQLLFYSVGIGQISSEVPQNLSASRPQDRQFILSSKKLLLSDSGFYLCAWSVGGVQHEQYFGPGTRLTVT.

The V and J genes are TRBV20-1 and TRBJ1-4; D is perhaps TRBD1 (6 bases). CDR3 length: 13 amino acids. CDR1 is DFQATT and CDR2 is SNEGSKA in the germline V gene (reference sequence). V dropped 3 bases and J dropped 4 bases, with 9 bases sitting between them. The CDR3 spells CSASTRGNEKLFF. CDR3 sequence (DNA): TGCAGTGCTAGCACCAGGGGTAATGAAAAACTGTTTTTT.

CDR3 nucleotide sequence: TGCAGTGCTAGGGATCCTAGCGGGAGGGTGGATACGCAGTATTTT. Its protein is CSARDPSGRVDTQYF. The chain employs TRBV20-1 and TRBJ2-3, with 12 bases lining up with TRBD2. V lost 3 bases, J lost 6 bases, and 7 bases stayed unmatched. Per germline, CDR1 DFQATT and CDR2 SNEGSKA (reference sequence). The CDR3 is made up of 15 amino acids.

The V and J genes are TRBV7-9 and TRBJ2-3, with D possibly TRBD2 on 6 matching bases. This CDR3 is 13 amino acids long. From germline, CDR1 is SEHNR and CDR2 FQNEAQ (reference sequence). Trimming left V 4 bases short and J 9 bases short, with 14 bases between. This CDR3 reads CASSSYMGGTQYF. CDR3 nucleotides: TGTGCCAGCAGCTCCTACATGGGAGGCACGCAGTATTTT.

This rearrangement joins TRBV4-1 to TRBJ1-2, with D tentatively TRBD1 (5 bases). CDR3 length equals 14 residues. Trimming stripped 1 base from V and 4 bases from J, with 10 bases between. Germline CDR1 reads MGHRA; CDR2 reads YSYEKL. CDR3 region: CASSQGQGAYGYTF. The CDR3 DNA sequence: TGCGCCAGCAGCCAAGGGCAGGGAGCCTATGGCTACACCTTC.

The gene calls are TRBV5-1 and TRBJ2-7; a weak D match, TRBD2 (6 bases). CDR3 length: 16 residues. Germline V gene data show CDR1 as SGHRS and CDR2 as YFSETQ. V was trimmed by 4 bases and J by 0 bases, leaving 17 bases between them. The CDR3 DNA is TGCGCCAGCAGCAAACTAGCACTCGGGGGCTCCTACGAGCAGTACTTC. This sequence encodes CASSKLALGGSYEQYF.